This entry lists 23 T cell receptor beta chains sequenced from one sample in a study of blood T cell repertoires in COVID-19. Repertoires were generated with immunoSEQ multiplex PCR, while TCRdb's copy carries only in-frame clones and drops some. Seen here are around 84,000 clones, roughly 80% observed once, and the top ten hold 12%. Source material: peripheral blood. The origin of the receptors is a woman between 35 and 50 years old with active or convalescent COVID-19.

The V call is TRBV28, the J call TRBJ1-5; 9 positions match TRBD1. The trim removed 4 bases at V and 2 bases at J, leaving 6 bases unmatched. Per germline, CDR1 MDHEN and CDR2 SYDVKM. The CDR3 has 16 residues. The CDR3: CASSSGTGYGNQPQHF. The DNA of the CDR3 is TGTGCCAGCAGTTCTGGGACAGGGTATGGCAATCAGCCCCAGCATTTT.

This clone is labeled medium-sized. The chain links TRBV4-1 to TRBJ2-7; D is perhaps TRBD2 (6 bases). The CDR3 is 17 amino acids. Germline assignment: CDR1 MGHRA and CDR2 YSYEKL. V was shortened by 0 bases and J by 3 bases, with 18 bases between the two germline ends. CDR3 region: CASSQDFMGEADYEQYF. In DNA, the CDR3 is TGCGCCAGCAGCCAAGATTTTATGGGGGAGGCGGACTACGAGCAGTACTTC.

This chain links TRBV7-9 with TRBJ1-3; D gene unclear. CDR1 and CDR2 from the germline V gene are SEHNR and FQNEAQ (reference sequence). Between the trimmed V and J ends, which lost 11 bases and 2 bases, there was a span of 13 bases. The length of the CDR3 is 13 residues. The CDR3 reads CAGREGAGNTIYF. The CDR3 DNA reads TGTGCCGGACGTGAGGGAGCTGGAAACACCATATATTTT.

The CDR3 coding sequence is TGTGCCAGCAGGCCGACCCCGGGACTAGCGGACTACAATGAGCAGTTCTTC. Encoded protein: CASRPTPGLADYNEQFF. The gene calls are TRBV3-1 (or the pseudogene TRBV3-2) and TRBJ2-1; 11 nucleotides agree with TRBD2. The CDR3 has 17 residues. The V gene's germline CDR1 is LGHDT and CDR2 YNNKEL (reference sequence). With 6 bases clipped from V and 3 bases from J, the junction kept 10 bases outside the gene matches.

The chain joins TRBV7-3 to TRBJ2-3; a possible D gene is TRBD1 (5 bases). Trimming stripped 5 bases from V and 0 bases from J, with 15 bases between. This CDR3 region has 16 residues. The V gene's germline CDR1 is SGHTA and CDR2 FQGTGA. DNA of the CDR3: TGTGCCAGCAGCCTTAAAGGGGTGGGCAGCACAGATACGCAGTATTTT. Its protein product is CASSLKGVGSTDTQYF.

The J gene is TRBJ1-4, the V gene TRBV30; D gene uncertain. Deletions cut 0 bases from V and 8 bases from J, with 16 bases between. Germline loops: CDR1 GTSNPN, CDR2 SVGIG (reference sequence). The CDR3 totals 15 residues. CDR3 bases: TGTGCCTGGAGTGTAGGCTCGGCAAGGAGGGAAAAACTGTTTTTT. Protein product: CAWSVGSARREKLFF.

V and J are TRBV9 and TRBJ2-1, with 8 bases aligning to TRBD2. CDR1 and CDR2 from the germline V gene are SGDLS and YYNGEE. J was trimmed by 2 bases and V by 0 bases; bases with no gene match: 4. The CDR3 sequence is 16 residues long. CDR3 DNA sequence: TGTGCCAGCAGCGTAGGCGGTAGCGGGGCCTACAATGAGCAGTTCTTC. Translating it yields CASSVGGSGAYNEQFF.

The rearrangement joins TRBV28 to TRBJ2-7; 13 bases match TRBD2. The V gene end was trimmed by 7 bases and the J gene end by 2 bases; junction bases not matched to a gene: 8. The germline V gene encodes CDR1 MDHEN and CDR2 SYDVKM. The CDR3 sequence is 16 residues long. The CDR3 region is CASTQGGLAGTYEQYF. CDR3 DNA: TGTGCCAGCACCCAGGGGGGACTAGCGGGAACCTACGAGCAGTACTTC.

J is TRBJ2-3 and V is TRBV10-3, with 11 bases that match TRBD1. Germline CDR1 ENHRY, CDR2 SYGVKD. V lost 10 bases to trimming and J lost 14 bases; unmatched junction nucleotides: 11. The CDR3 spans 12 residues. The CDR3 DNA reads TGTGCCACAAATCCCGGGACAGGGGGAGGGTATTTT. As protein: CATNPGTGGGYF.

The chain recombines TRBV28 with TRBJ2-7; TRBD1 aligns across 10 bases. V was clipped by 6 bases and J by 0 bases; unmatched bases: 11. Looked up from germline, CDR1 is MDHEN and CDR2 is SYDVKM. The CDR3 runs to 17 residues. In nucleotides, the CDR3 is TGTGCCAGCAGCAAAATGCCTAGGACAGGGGGCTCCTACGAGCAGTACTTC. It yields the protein CASSKMPRTGGSYEQYF. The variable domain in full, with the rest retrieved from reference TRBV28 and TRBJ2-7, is DVKVTQSSRYLVKRTGEKVFLECVQDMDHENMFWYRQDPGLGLRLIYFSYDVKMKEKGDIPEGYSVSREKKERFSLILESASTNQTSMYLCASSKMPRTGGSYEQYFGPGTRLTVT.

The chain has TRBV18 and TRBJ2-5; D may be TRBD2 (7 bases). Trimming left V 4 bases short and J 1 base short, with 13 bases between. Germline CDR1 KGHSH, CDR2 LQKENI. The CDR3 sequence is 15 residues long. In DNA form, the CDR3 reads TGTGCCAGCTCACACTCACGGGGGGCCCAAGAGACCCAGTACTTC. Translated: CASSHSRGAQETQYF. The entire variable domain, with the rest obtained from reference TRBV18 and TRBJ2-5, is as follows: NAGVMQNPRHLVRRRGQEARLRCSPMKGHSHVYWYRQLPEEGLKFMVYLQKENIIDESGMPKERFSAEFPKEGPSILRIQQVVRGDSAAYFCASSHSRGAQETQYFGPGTRLLVL.

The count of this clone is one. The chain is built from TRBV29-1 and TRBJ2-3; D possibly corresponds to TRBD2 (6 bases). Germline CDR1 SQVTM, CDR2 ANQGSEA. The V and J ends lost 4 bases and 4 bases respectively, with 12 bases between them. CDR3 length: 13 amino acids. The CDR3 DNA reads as TGCAGCGTTGCGCCAGCGGGTGCAGATACGCAGTATTTT. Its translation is CSVAPAGADTQYF.

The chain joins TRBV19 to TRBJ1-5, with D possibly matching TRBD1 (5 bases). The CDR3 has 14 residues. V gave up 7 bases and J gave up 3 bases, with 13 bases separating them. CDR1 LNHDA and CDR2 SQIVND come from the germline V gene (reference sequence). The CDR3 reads CASTPQGYNQPQHF. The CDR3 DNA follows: TGTGCCAGTACCCCCCAGGGTTACAATCAGCCCCAGCATTTT.

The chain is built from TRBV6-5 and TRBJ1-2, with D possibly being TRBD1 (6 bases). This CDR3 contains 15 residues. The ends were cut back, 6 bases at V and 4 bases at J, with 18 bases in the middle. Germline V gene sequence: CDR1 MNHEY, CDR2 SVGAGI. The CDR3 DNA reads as TGTGCCAGCAGCAAACAGACCGGGACAACCTATGGCTACACCTTC. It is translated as CASSKQTGTTYGYTF.

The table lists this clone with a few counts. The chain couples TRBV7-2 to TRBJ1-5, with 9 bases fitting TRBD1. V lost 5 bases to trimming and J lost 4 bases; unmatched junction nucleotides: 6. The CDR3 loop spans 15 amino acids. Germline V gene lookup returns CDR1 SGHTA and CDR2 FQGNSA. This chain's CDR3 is CASSGDRDKNQPQHF. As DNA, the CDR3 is TGTGCCAGCAGCGGGGACAGGGATAAGAATCAGCCCCAGCATTTT.

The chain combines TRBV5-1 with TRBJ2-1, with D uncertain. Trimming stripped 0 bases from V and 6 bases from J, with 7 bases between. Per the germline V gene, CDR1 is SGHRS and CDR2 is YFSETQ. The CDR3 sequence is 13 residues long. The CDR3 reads CASSLAQLNEQFF. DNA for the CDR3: TGCGCCAGCAGCTTGGCGCAACTCAATGAGCAGTTCTTC.

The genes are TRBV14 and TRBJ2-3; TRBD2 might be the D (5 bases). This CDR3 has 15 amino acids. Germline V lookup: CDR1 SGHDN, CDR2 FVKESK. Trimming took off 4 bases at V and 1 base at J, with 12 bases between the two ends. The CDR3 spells CASSRGVQRTDTQYF. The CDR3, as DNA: TGTGCCAGCAGCCGGGGAGTACAGCGCACAGATACGCAGTATTTT.

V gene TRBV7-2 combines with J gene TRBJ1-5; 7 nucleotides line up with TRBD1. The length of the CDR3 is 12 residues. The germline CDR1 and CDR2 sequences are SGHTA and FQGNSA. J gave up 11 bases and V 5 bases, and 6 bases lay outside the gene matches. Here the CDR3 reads CASSVETGAQHF. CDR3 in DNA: TGTGCCAGCAGCGTCGAAACAGGGGCCCAGCATTTT.

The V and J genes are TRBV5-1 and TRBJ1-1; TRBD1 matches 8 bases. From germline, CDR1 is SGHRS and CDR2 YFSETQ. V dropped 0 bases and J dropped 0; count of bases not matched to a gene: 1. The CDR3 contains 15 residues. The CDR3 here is CASSLGQGMNTEAFF. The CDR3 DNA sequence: TGCGCCAGCAGCTTGGGACAGGGGATGAACACTGAAGCTTTCTTT.

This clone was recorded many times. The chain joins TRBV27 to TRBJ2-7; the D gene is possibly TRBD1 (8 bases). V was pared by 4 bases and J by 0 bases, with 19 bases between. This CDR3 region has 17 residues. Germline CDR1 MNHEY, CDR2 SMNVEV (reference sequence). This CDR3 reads CASSSILADRVSYEQYF. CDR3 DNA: TGTGCCAGCAGTTCCATCCTAGCGGACAGGGTCTCCTACGAGCAGTACTTC.

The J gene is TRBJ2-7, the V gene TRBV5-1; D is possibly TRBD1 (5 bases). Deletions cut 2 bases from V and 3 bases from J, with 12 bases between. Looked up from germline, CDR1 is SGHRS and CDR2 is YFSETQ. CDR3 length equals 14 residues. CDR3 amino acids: CASSLSDSYYEQYF. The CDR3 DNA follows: TGCGCCAGCAGCTTAAGTGACAGTTACTACGAGCAGTACTTC.

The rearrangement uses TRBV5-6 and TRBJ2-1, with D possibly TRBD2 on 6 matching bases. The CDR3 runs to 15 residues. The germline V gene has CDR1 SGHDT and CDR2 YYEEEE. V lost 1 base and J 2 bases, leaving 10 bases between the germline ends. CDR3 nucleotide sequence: TGTGCCAGCAGCTTGAGCGGACTAACCTACAATGAGCAGTTCTTC. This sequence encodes CASSLSGLTYNEQFF.

The CDR3 region has the DNA TGTGCCAGCAGCCAGTTACAGGGGAACACTGAAGCTTTCTTT. This translates into CASSQLQGNTEAFF. The chain recombines TRBV7-2 with TRBJ1-1, with D tentatively TRBD1 (6 bases). Germline V CDR1 and CDR2: SGHTA, FQGNSA. CDR3 length equals 14 residues. The V end lost 5 bases, the J end lost 1 base, and 11 bases lay between the germline ends.